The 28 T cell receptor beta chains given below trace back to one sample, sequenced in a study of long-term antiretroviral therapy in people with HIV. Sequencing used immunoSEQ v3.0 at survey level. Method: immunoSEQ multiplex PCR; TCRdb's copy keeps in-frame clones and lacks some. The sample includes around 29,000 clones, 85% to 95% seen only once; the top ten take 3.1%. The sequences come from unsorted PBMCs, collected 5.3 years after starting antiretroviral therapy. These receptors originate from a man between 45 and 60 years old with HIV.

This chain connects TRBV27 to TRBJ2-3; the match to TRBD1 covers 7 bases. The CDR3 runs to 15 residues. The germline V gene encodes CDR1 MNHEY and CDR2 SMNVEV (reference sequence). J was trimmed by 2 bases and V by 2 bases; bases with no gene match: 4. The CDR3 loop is CASSLRDSNTDTQYF. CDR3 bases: TGTGCCAGCAGTTTAAGGGACAGCAACACAGATACGCAGTATTTT.

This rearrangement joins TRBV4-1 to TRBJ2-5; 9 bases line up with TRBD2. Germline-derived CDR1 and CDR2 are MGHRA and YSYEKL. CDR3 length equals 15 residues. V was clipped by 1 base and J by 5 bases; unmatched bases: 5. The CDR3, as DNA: TGCGCCAGCAGCCAAGTCGCGGGGGGGCCTGAGACCCAGTACTTC. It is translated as CASSQVAGGPETQYF.

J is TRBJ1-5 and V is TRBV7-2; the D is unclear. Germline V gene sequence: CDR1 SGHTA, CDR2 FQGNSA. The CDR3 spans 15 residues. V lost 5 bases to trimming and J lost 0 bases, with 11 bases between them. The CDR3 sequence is CASSVQGNSNQPQHF. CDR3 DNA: TGTGCCAGCAGCGTGCAAGGAAATAGCAATCAGCCCCAGCATTTT.

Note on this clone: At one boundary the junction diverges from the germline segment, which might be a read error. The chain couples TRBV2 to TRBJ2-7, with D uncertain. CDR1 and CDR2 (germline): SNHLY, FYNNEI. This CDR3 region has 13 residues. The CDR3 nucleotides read TGTGCCAGCACTGAACCATTCTCCTACGAGCAGTACTTC. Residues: CASTEPFSYEQYF.

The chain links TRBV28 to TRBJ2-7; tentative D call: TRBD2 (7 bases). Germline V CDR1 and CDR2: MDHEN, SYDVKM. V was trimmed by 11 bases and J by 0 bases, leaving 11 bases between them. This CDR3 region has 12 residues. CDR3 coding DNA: TGTGCCTGTCGGGGGGCCTCCTACGAGCAGTACTTC. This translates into CACRGASYEQYF.

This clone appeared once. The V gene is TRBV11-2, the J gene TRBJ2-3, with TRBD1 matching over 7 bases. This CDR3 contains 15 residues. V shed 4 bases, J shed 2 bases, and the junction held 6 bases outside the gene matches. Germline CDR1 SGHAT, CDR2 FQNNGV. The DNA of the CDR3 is TGTGCCAGCAGCTATGAGGGGGCGAACACAGATACGCAGTATTTT. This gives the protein CASSYEGANTDTQYF.

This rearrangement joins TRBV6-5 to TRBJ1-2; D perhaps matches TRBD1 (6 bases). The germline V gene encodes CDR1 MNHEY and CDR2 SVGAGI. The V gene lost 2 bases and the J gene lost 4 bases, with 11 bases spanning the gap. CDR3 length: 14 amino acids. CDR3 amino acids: CASSYGGRGYGYTF. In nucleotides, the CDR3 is TGTGCCAGCAGTTACGGGGGGCGCGGCTATGGCTACACCTTC.

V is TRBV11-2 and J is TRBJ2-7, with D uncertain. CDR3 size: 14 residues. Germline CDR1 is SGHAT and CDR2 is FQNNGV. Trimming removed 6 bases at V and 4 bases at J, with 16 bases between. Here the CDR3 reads CASSFRTDLYEQYF. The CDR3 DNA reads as TGTGCCAGCAGTTTTAGGACGGATCTATACGAGCAGTACTTC.

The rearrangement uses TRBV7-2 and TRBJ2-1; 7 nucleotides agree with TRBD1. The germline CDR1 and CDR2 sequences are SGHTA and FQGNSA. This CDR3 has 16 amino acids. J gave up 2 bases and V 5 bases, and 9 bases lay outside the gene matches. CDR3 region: CASSAFTGTAYNEQFF. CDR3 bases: TGTGCCAGCAGCGCCTTCACCGGGACAGCCTACAATGAGCAGTTCTTC.

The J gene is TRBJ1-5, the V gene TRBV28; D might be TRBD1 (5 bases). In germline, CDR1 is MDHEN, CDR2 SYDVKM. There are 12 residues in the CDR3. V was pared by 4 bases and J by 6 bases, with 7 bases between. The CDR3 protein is CASSWGSQPQHF. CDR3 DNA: TGTGCCAGCAGTTGGGGGTCTCAGCCCCAGCATTTT.

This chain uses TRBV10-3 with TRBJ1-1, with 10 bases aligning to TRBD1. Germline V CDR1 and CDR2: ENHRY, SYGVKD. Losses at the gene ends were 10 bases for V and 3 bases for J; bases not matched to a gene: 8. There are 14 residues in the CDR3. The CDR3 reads CATRDRGWDTEAFF. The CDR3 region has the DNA TGTGCCACTCGGGACAGGGGCTGGGACACTGAAGCTTTCTTT.

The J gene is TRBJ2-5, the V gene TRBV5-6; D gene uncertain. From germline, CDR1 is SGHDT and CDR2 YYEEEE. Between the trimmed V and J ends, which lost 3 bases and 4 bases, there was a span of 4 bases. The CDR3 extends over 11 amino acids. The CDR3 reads CASSWGETQYF. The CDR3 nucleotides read TGTGCCAGCAGCTGGGGAGAGACCCAGTACTTC. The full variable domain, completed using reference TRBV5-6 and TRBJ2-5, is DAGVTQSPTHLIKTRGQQVTLRCSPKSGHDTVSWYQQALGQGPQFIFQYYEEEERQRGNFPDRFSGHQFPNYSSELNVNALLLGDSALYLCASSWGETQYFGPGTRLLVL.

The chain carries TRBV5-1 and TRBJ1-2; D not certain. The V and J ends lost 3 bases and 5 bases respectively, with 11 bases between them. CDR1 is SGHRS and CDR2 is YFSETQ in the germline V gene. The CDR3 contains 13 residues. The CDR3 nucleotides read TGCGCCAGCAGCTCCTCGGGTTTGTATGGCTACACCTTC. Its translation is CASSSSGLYGYTF.

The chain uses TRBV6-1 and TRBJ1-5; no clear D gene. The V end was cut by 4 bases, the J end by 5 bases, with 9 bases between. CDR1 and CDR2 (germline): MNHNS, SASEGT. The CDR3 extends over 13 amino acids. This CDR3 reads CASSGAWDQPQHF. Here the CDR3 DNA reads TGTGCCAGCAGTGGCGCCTGGGATCAGCCCCAGCATTTT.

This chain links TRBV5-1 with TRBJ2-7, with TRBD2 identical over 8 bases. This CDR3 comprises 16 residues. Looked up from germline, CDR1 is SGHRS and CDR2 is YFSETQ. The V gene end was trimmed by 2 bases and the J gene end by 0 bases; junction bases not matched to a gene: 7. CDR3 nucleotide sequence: TGCGCCAGCAGCTTAAGGGGCGGGGGGAGCTCCTACGAGCAGTACTTC. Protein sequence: CASSLRGGGSSYEQYF.

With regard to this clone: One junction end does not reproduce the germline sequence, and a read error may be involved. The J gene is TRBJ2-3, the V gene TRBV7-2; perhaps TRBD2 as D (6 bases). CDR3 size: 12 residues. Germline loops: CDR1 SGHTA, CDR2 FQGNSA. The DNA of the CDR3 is TGTGCCAGCAGCCCTAGACTAGATGCGCAGTATTTT. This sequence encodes CASSPRLDAQYF.

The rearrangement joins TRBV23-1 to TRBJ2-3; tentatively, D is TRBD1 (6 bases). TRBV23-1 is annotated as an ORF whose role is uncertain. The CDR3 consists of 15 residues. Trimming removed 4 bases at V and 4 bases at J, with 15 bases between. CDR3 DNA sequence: TGCGCCAGCAGTCCCGCAGGGGTAAAGTCAGATACGCAGTATTTT. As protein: CASSPAGVKSDTQYF.

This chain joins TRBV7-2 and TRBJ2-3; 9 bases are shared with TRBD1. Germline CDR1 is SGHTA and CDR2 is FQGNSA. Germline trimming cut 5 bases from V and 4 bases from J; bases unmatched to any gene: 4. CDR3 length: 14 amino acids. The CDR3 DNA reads TGTGCCAGCAGCCCGGGACAGGGCTCAGATACGCAGTATTTT. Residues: CASSPGQGSDTQYF. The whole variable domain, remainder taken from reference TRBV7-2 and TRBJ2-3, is GAGVSQSPSNKVTEKGKDVELRCDPISGHTALYWYRQSLGQGLEFLIYFQGNSAPDKSGLPSDRFSAERTGGSVSTLTIQRTQQEDSAVYLCASSPGQGSDTQYFGPGTRLTVL.

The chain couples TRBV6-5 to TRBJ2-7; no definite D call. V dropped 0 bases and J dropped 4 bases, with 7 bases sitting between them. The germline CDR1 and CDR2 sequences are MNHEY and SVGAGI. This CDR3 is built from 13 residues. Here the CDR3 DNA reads TGTGCCAGCAGTTACTCGAATCGGTACGAGCAGTACTTC. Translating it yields CASSYSNRYEQYF.

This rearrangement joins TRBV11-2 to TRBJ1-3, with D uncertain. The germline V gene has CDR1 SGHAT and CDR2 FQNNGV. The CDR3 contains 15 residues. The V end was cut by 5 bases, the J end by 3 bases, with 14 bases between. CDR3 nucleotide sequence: TGTGCCAGCAGCCCCGTTAGGACGGGTGGAAACACCATATATTTT. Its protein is CASSPVRTGGNTIYF.

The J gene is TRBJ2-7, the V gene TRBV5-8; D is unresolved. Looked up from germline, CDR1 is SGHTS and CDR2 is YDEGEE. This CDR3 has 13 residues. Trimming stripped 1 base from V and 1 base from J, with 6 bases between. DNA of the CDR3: TGTGCCAGCAGCTTGAGGCGGTCCTACGAGCAGTACTTC. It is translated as CASSLRRSYEQYF.

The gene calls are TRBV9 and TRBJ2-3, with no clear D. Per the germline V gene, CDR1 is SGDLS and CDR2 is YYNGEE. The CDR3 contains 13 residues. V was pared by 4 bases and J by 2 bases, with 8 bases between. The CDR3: CASSFGPTDTQYF. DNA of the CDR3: TGTGCCAGCAGCTTTGGACCCACAGATACGCAGTATTTT.

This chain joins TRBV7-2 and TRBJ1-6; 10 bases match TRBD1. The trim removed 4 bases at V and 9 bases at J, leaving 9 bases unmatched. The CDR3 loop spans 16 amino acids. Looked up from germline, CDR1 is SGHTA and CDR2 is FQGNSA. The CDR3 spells CASSSRPGQGSSPLHF. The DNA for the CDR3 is TGTGCCAGCAGCTCCCGTCCGGGACAGGGGTCTTCACCCCTCCACTTT.

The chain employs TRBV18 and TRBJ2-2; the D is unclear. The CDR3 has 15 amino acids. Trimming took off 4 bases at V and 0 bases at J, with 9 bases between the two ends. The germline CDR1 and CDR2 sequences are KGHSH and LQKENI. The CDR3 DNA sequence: TGTGCCAGCTCACTAAACAGTGCGAACACCGGGGAGCTGTTTTTT. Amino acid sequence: CASSLNSANTGELFF.

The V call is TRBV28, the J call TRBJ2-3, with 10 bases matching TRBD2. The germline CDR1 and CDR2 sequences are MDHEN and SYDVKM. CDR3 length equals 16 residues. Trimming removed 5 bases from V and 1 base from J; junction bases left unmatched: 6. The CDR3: CASSPQRGGGTDTQYF. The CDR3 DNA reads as TGTGCCAGCAGTCCCCAGCGGGGGGGAGGCACAGATACGCAGTATTTT.

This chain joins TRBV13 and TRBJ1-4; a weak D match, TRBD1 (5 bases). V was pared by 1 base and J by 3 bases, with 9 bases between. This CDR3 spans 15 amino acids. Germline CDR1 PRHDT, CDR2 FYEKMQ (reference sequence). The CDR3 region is CASSLERGANEKLFF. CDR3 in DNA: TGTGCCAGCAGCTTAGAGAGGGGTGCTAATGAAAAACTGTTTTTT.

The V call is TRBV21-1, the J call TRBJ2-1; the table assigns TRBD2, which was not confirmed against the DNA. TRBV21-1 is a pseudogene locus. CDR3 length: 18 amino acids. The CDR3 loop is CASSNRRLAGELYNEQFF. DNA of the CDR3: TGTGCCAGCAGCAACAGGCGGCTAGCGGGGGAACTCTACAATGAGCAGTTCTTC.

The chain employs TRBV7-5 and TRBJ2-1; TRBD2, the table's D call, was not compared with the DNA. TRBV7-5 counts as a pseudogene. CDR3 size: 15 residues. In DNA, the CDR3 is TGTGCCAGCAGCTTGCAAACTAGTAGGGTGAATGAGCAGTTCTTC. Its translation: CASSLQTSRVNEQFF.